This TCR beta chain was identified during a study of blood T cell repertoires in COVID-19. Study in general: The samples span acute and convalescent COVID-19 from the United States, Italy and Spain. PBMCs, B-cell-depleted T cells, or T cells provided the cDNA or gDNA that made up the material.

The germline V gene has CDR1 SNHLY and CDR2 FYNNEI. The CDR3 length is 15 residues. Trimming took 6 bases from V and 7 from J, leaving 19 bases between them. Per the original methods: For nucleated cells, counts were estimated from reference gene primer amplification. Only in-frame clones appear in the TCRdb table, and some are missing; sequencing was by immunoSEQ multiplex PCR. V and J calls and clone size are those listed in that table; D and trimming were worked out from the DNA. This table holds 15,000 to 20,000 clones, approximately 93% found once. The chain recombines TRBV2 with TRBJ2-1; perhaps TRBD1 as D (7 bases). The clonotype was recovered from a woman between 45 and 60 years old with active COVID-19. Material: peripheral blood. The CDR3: CASSLDRAGKNEQFF. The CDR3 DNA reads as TGTGCCAGCAGCCTTGACAGGGCGGGGAAGAATGAGCAGTTCTTC.